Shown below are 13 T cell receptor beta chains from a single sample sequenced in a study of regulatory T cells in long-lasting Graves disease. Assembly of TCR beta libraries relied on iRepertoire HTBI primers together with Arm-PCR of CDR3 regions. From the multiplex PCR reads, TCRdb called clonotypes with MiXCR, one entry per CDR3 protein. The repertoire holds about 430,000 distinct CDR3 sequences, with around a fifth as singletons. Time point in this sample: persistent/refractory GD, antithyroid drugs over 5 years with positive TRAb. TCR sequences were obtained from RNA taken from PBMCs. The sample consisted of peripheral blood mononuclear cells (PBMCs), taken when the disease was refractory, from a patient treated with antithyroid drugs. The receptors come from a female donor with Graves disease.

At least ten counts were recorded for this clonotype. The CDR3 reads CASSQESTEQYF. The CDR3 DNA follows: TGTGCCAGCAGCCAAGAGTCGACCGAGCAGTACTTC. The rearrangement uses TRBV3-1 and TRBJ2-7, with D uncertain. V was shortened by 0 bases and J by 6 bases, with 6 bases between the two germline ends. Germline CDR1 LGHDT, CDR2 YNNKEL (reference sequence). This CDR3 is 12 amino acids long.

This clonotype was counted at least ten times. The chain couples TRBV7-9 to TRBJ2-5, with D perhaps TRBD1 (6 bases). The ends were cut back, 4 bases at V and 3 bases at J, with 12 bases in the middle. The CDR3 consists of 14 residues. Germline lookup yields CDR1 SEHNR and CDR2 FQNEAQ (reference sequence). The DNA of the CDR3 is TGTGCCAGCAGCTCAACCTCAGGGGAAGAGACCCAGTACTTC. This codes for CASSSTSGEETQYF.

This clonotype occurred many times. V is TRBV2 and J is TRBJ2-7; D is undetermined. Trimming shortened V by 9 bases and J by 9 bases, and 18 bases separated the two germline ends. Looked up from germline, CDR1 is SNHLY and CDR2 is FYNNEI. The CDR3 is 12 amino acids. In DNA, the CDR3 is TGTGCCAGTACCAGCCCTGTAAAGGTGCAGTACTTC. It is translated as CASTSPVKVQYF.

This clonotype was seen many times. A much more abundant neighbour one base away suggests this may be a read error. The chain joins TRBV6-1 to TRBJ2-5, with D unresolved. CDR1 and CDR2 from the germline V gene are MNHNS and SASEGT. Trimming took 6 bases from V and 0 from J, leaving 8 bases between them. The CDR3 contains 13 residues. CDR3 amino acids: CASRRTDQETQYF. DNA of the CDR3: TGTGCCAGCAGAAGGACGGACCAAGAGACCCAGTACTTC.

This CDR3 is CASSDETDTQYF. CDR3 coding DNA: TGCGCCAGCAGCGACGAAACAGATACGCAGTATTTT. The chain is built from TRBV5-1 and TRBJ2-3; no reliable D call. CDR1 and CDR2 (germline): SGHRS, YFSETQ. V lost 4 bases, J lost 3 bases, and 6 bases lay in between. The CDR3 totals 12 residues.

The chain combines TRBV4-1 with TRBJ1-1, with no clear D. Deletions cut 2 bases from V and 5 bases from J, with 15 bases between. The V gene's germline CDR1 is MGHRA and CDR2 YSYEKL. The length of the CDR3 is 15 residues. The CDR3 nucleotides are TGCGCCAGCAGCCAAATAATTGGGCTAGGAACTGAAGCTTTCTTT. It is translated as CASSQIIGLGTEAFF.

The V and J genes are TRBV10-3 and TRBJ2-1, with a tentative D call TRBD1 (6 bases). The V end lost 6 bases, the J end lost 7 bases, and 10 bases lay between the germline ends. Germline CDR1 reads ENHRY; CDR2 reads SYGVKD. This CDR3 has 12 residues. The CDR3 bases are TGTGCCATCAGCGTTACAGGGAATGAGCAGTTCTTC. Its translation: CAISVTGNEQFF.

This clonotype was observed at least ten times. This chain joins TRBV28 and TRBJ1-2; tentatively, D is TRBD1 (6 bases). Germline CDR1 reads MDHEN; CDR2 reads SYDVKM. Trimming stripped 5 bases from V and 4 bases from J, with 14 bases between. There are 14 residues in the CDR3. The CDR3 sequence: CASSGTSRGYGYTF. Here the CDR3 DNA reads TGTGCCAGCAGTGGGACATCGAGGGGCTATGGCTACACCTTC.

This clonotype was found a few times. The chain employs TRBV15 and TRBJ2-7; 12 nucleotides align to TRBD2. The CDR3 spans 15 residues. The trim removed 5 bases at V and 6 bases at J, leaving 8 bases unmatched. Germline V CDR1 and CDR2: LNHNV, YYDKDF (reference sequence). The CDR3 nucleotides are TGTGCCACCAGCCGCGAGACTAGCGGGAGTTTCGAGCAGTACTTC. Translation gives CATSRETSGSFEQYF.

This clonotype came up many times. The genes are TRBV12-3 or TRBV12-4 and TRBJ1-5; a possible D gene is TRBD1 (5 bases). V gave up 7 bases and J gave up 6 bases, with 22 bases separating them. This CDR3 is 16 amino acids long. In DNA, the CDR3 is TGTGCCAGCACCCCCTCCGGGGCCAGGGAAGGTCAGCCCCAGCATTTT. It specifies CASTPSGAREGQPQHF.

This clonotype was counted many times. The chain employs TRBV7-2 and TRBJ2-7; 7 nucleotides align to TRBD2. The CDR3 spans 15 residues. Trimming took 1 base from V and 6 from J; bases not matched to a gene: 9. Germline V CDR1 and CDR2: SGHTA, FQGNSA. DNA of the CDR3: TGTGCCAGCAGCTTAGGAGGGAGGGCAAAACTCGAGCAGTACTTC. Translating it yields CASSLGGRAKLEQYF.

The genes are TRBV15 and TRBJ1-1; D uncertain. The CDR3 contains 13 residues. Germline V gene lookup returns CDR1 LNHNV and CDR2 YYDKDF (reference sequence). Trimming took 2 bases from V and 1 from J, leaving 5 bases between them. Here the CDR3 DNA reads TGTGCCACCAGCAGATGGGAGAACACTGAAGCTTTCTTT. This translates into CATSRWENTEAFF. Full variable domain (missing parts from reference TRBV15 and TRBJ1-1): DAMVIQNPRYQVTQFGKPVTLSCSQTLNHNVMYWYQQKSSQAPKLLFHYYDKDFNNEADTPDNFQSRRPNTSFCFLDIRSPGLGDTAMYLCATSRWENTEAFFGQGTRLTVV.

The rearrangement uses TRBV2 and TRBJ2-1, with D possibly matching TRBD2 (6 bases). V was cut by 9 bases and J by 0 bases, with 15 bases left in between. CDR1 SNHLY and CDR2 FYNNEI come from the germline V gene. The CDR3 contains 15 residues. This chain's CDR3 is CASPGDSRSYNEQFF. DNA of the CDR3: TGTGCCAGTCCTGGGGACTCCCGCTCCTACAATGAGCAGTTCTTC.